These 18 T cell receptor beta chains came from one sample sequenced in a study of Ad26.COV2.S vaccination and SARS-CoV-2 variants. The table came from immunoSEQ multiplex PCR; TCRdb's copy has only in-frame clones and leaves some out. Of about 320,000 clones in the sample, about 82% are singletons; the top ten hold 1.9%. Treatment here: around 19 received Ad26.COV2.S at low or high dose, single or two shots; roughly five received placebo; per-sample allocation not given. Sampling happened 63 days after the first vaccine or placebo injection. The material was peripheral blood, obtained in a trial of Ad26.COV2.S vaccine versus placebo. These receptor sequences come from a person aged 18 to 59 who received the Ad26.COV2.S COVID-19 vaccine or a placebo.

This chain connects TRBV29-1 to TRBJ1-4; 10 nucleotides align to TRBD1. The CDR3 loop spans 13 amino acids. From germline, CDR1 is SQVTM and CDR2 ANQGSEA. Losses at the gene ends were 4 bases for V and 7 bases for J; bases not matched to a gene: 3. CDR3 nucleotides: TGCAGCGTTGGGGACAGGGGTGGTGAAAAACTGTTTTTT. The encoded protein is CSVGDRGGEKLFF.

V and J are TRBV6-5 and TRBJ1-4; a possible D gene is TRBD1 (5 bases). The CDR3 spans 12 residues. Trimming removed 6 bases at V and 12 bases at J, with 14 bases between. The germline V gene has CDR1 MNHEY and CDR2 SVGAGI. The CDR3 DNA reads TGTGCCAGCAGCGGAAGCGGGGGTCAACTGTTTTTT. It translates to CASSGSGGQLFF.

This chain's CDR3 is CASSLDRPLDTQYF. The CDR3 DNA sequence: TGCGCCAGCAGCTTGGATAGGCCACTCGATACGCAGTATTTT. The chain uses TRBV5-1 and TRBJ2-3; D unresolved. V lost 0 bases and J lost 6, with 11 bases in between. CDR1 and CDR2 from the germline V gene are SGHRS and YFSETQ. The CDR3 runs to 14 residues.

This CDR3 is CASSYYEGLGEQFF. The CDR3 DNA follows: TGCGCCAGCAGCTATTATGAGGGTTTAGGTGAGCAGTTCTTC. The rearrangement uses TRBV5-1 and TRBJ2-1; D may be TRBD2 (5 bases). Germline values: CDR1 SGHRS, CDR2 YFSETQ. V dropped 3 bases and J dropped 9 bases, with 16 bases sitting between them. This CDR3 region has 14 residues.

V gene TRBV27 combines with J gene TRBJ1-6; possible D gene TRBD1, 5 bases. The length of the CDR3 is 16 residues. The V end lost 5 bases, the J end lost 8 bases, and 19 bases lay between the germline ends. Germline loops: CDR1 MNHEY, CDR2 SMNVEV (reference sequence). CDR3 DNA: TGTGCCAGCAGTCCCTACATCCGGGGGGGGGATTCACCCCTCCACTTT. Translated: CASSPYIRGGDSPLHF.

This chain joins TRBV7-8 and TRBJ1-5; TRBD1 might be the D (6 bases). The germline V gene encodes CDR1 SGHVS and CDR2 FQNEAQ. Trimming removed 3 bases from V and 4 bases from J, with 13 bases in between. There are 15 residues in the CDR3. CDR3 sequence: CASSLEGVKNQPQHF. CDR3 in DNA: TGTGCCAGCAGCTTGGAGGGGGTAAAAAATCAGCCCCAGCATTTT.

The CDR3 protein is CSASLAAGNTIYF. The DNA of the CDR3 is TGCAGTGCTAGTTTGGCAGCCGGAAACACCATATATTTT. The rearrangement links TRBV20-1 to TRBJ1-3; D is undetermined. The V and J ends lost 3 bases and 4 bases respectively, with 10 bases between them. The CDR3 is made up of 13 amino acids. Looked up from germline, CDR1 is DFQATT and CDR2 is SNEGSKA (reference sequence).

This clone was observed once. The V and J genes are TRBV30 and TRBJ1-5, with a possible D match to TRBD1 (5 bases). Germline CDR1 is GTSNPN and CDR2 is SVGIG (reference sequence). The CDR3 loop spans 18 amino acids. Trimming took 1 base from V and 3 from J, leaving 22 bases between them. The CDR3 loop reads CAWSADNRARVINQPQHF. CDR3 nucleotides: TGTGCCTGGAGTGCAGACAACCGGGCCAGGGTGATCAATCAGCCCCAGCATTTT.

The chain uses TRBV9 and TRBJ2-1, with D possibly TRBD1 on 5 matching bases. The V and J ends lost 3 bases and 11 bases respectively, with 18 bases between them. Germline lookup yields CDR1 SGDLS and CDR2 YYNGEE. This CDR3 has 14 amino acids. The CDR3 loop reads CASSAGKRETQQFF. In DNA form, the CDR3 reads TGTGCCAGCAGCGCAGGGAAGCGAGAGACCCAGCAGTTCTTC.

This chain connects TRBV6-1 to TRBJ1-5; D remains unclear. This CDR3 contains 16 residues. V was shortened by 2 bases and J by 6 bases, with 17 bases between the two germline ends. CDR1 and CDR2 from the germline V gene are MNHNS and SASEGT. CDR3 bases: TGTGCCAGCAGTGAATCGGTACCGAGGCTTCCTCAGCCCCAGCATTTT. It specifies CASSESVPRLPQPQHF.

This chain uses TRBV7-2 with TRBJ2-7, with TRBD1 as a possible D gene (6 bases). CDR1 is SGHTA, CDR2 FQGNSA, per germline. This CDR3 is 12 amino acids long. Trimming shortened V by 1 base and J by 10 bases, and 11 bases separated the two germline ends. CDR3 DNA sequence: TGTGCCAGCAGCTTAGGAAGACAGGCACAGTACTTC. It codes for CASSLGRQAQYF.

The chain uses TRBV5-6 and TRBJ2-7, with 7 bases aligning to TRBD1. This CDR3 comprises 14 residues. Germline V gene sequence: CDR1 SGHDT, CDR2 YYEEEE. V was clipped by 1 base and J by 3 bases; unmatched bases: 4. For the CDR3, the DNA is TGTGCCAGCAGCTTGTTGGGGACAGACTACGAGCAGTACTTC. This gives the protein CASSLLGTDYEQYF.

The V gene is TRBV7-8, the J gene TRBJ2-1, with TRBD2 as a possible D gene (6 bases). Trimming took 3 bases from V and 8 from J, leaving 11 bases between them. The CDR3 covers 13 residues. The germline V gene encodes CDR1 SGHVS and CDR2 FQNEAQ. The CDR3 reads CASSLGTYDEQFF. For the CDR3, the DNA is TGTGCCAGCAGCTTGGGGACTTACGATGAGCAGTTCTTC.

V is TRBV6-2 or TRBV6-3 and J is TRBJ1-6, with D possibly matching TRBD1 (5 bases). V was clipped by 5 bases and J by 4 bases, with 15 bases between them. Germline lookup yields CDR1 MNHEY and CDR2 SVGEGT. This CDR3 comprises 16 residues. In DNA, the CDR3 is TGTGCCAGCAGTCACGATCGACAGCTTTATAATTCACCCCTCCACTTT. This gives the protein CASSHDRQLYNSPLHF.

For the CDR3, the DNA is TGCGCCAGCAGCTTGAGGGCAGCCCAGGGCTCCTACAATGAGCAGTTCTTC. It translates to CASSLRAAQGSYNEQFF. The rearrangement joins TRBV5-1 to TRBJ2-1; the D gene is possibly TRBD1 (5 bases). V lost 1 base and J lost 0, with 14 bases in between. The CDR3 has 17 amino acids. Germline CDR1 reads SGHRS; CDR2 reads YFSETQ.

The chain is built from TRBV9 and TRBJ2-2; TRBD2 matches 10 bases. In germline, CDR1 is SGDLS, CDR2 YYNGEE. The CDR3 length is 18 residues. The J segment lost 0 bases and the V segment lost 4 bases, leaving 9 bases of the junction unmatched. The chain's CDR3 is CASSSPSGGLANTGELFF. The CDR3 nucleotides are TGTGCCAGCAGCTCCCCTAGCGGGGGACTCGCGAACACCGGGGAGCTGTTTTTT.

The V gene is TRBV12-3 or TRBV12-4, the J gene TRBJ2-7, with a weak D call TRBD1 (5 bases). V lost 0 bases to trimming and J lost 9 bases, with 9 bases between them. CDR3 length: 12 residues. CDR3 sequence: CASSLAQGRQYF. The CDR3 DNA follows: TGTGCCAGCAGTTTAGCGCAGGGAAGGCAGTACTTC.

The DNA for the CDR3 is TGTGCCAGTAGTATGAGGCAGGGGGAGTTACAGGGAGAGACCCAGTACTTC. Its protein is CASSMRQGELQGETQYF. The V and J genes are TRBV19 and TRBJ2-5; TRBD1 agrees at 7 bases. Trimming took 3 bases from V and 4 from J; bases not matched to a gene: 14. The CDR3 has 17 residues. From germline, CDR1 is LNHDA and CDR2 SQIVND (reference sequence). The full variable domain, in which reference TRBV19 and TRBJ2-5 provide the parts outside the CDR3, is DGGITQSPKYLFRKEGQNVTLSCEQNLNHDAMYWYRQDPGQGLRLIYYSQIVNDFQKGDIAEGYSVSREKKESFPLTVTSAQKNPTAFYLCASSMRQGELQGETQYFGPGTRLLVL.